The subject of this entry is one T cell receptor (beta chain). This may stem from a read error, because a much larger clone lies one nucleotide away. This specimen comes from a study of kidney transplant recipient with SARS-CoV-2 infection. Germline CDR1 SGHNT, CDR2 YYREEE (reference sequence). CDR3 length: 16 residues. TCRdb fed the reads into MiXCR, producing one record per CDR3 protein. The sample consists of some 220,000 distinct CDR3 sequences, more than 25% of them appearing once. The chain is built from TRBV5-4 and TRBJ2-5, with 16 bases aligning to TRBD2. The origin of this receptor is a male patient between 25 and 40 years old who had COVID-19 and was a kidney transplant recipient. Some T cells may be provided by the graft donor. The sample consisted of a blood sample, taken at baseline and between days 110 and 120 from a kidney transplant recipient. The DNA of the CDR3 is TGTGCCAGCAGCGGGGGACTAGCGGGAGGGCAAGAGATCCAGTACTTC. Its protein is CASSGGLAGGQEIQYF.